These T cell receptor beta chains were read from a single sample in a study of early T cells in non-severe SARS-CoV-2 infection. TCRdb used MiXCR to reprocess the 5' RACE reads, holding one entry per CDR3 protein. The sample lists some 80,000 distinct CDR3 sequences, about 5% occurring once. This specimen consisted of whole blood, obtained at baseline. All receptors derive from an adult who was a healthcare worker with PCR-confirmed SARS-CoV-2 infection or an uninfected control (not recorded which). The CDR3 runs from the conserved cysteine through the conserved F or W. D genes are given only for firm matches. The size of a clone is reported for some rows only, either as once, few or many, or as a class for expanded clones.

many TRBJ2-1 - TRBV12-3/TRBV12-4 TGTGCCAGCAGCCTCTACCGTGGTTTCCATGAGCAGTTCTTC CASSLYRGFHEQFF
- TRBJ2-7 TRBD2 TRBV2 TGTGCCAGCAGTGTAAAGGCTAGCGGTTTCTACGAGCAGTACTTC CASSVKASGFYEQYF
- TRBJ1-1 - TRBV30 TGTGCCTGGAGTTACGGGGGCGCGTACACTGAAGCTTTCTTT CAWSYGGAYTEAFF
many TRBJ1-5 TRBD1 TRBV18 TGTGCCAGCTCAGCCCTTGGAGGGGGCAGTAGCAATCAGCCCCAGCATTTT CASSALGGGSSNQPQHF
many TRBJ2-1 - TRBV9 TGTGCCAGCAGCGTGGGCCTTTCGGCGGCGGCCTACAATGAGCAGTTCTTC CASSVGLSAAAYNEQFF
many TRBJ2-6 TRBD2 TRBV7-8 TGTGCCAGCAGCTTAATCCTAGCGGGAGGGTCTGGGGCCAACGTCCTGACTTTC CASSLILAGGSGANVLTF
few TRBJ2-1 - TRBV5-1 TGCGCCAGCAGCCCCAAGGACAGCTCCTACAATGAGCAGTTCTTC CASSPKDSSYNEQFF
many TRBJ2-1 TRBD2 TRBV11-2 TGTGCCAGCAGCCGACGGACGGGGGGGGACAATGAGCAGTTCTTC CASSRRTGGDNEQFF
many TRBJ2-1 - TRBV10-3 TGTGCCATCAGTGAGTCGGACAAGCCCTCCTACAATGAGCAGTTCTTC CAISESDKPSYNEQFF
many TRBJ1-2 - TRBV7-2 TGTGCCAGCAGCTTAGCTTCAGGGTCTAACTATGGCTACACCTTC CASSLASGSNYGYTF
few TRBJ2-1 TRBD2 TRBV7-7 TGTGCCAGCAGTTCCGCCGCGGGAGCCTACAATGAGCAGTTCTTC CASSSAAGAYNEQFF
- TRBJ2-3 - TRBV5-1 TGCGCCAGCAGCTTAGGTTCCCTCGGCACAGATACGCAGTATTTT CASSLGSLGTDTQYF
many TRBJ1-2 TRBD1 TRBV10-2 TGCGCCAGCACCGTTGGGACAGGGTATGGCTACACCTTC CASTVGTGYGYTF
few TRBJ2-7 - TRBV7-9 TGTGCCAGCAGCTTAGGGGGGCCCTACGAGCAGTACTTC CASSLGGPYEQYF
few TRBJ1-1 - TRBV11-3 TGTGCCAGCAGCTTAATCCCCGGGGGGCAGGCTTTCTTT CASSLIPGGQAFF
medium-sized TRBJ1-2 - TRBV5-6 TGTGCCAGCAGCTTGGCCATCAGGGCCCTAAGCTTC CASSLAIRALSF
many TRBJ2-3 TRBD1 TRBV10-3 TGTGCCATCAGTGTGGGACAGGACACAGATACGCAGTATTTT CAISVGQDTDTQYF
- TRBJ2-7 TRBD2 TRBV19 TGTGCCAGTAGTATAACGACTAGCGGGAGAGGCGAGCAGTACTTC CASSITTSGRGEQYF
few TRBJ2-1 - TRBV6-1 TGTGCCAGCTGGCGCCAGGGGGGACTAGAAGAGCAGTTCTTC CASWRQGGLEEQFF
- TRBJ2-5 - TRBV6-2/TRBV6-3 TGTGCCAGCAGTTACCCGGAAGAGACCCAGTACTTC CASSYPEETQYF
many TRBJ2-1 - TRBV7-6 TGTGCCAGCAGCTTATCTCAGGGAGCATCCTACAATGAGCAGTTCTTC CASSLSQGASYNEQFF
many TRBJ2-7 - TRBV29-1 TGCAGCGTTACACCGTTAGACAGGCCCGACTACGAGCAGTACTTC CSVTPLDRPDYEQYF
- TRBJ1-1 - TRBV7-2 TGTGCCAGCAGCTTAGGTCCAGGGTGGAACACTGAAGCTTTCTTT CASSLGPGWNTEAFF
few TRBJ2-1 TRBD2 TRBV5-1 TGCGCCAGCAGCTCCCTGACTATAGCGGGGGGATCCAATGAGCAGTTCTTC CASSSLTIAGGSNEQFF
many TRBJ2-1 - TRBV29-1 TGCAGCGTTGAAGAGGCGGCGGTTAGGAATGAGCAGTTCTTC CSVEEAAVRNEQFF
many TRBJ1-5 TRBD1 TRBV18 TGTGCCAGCTCCACGGACAGGGTGGGTCAGCCCCAGCATTTT CASSTDRVGQPQHF
- TRBJ2-1 TRBD1 TRBV7-9 TGTGCCAGCAGCCCATCGACAGGGAGCTCCAACAATGAGCAGTTCTTC CASSPSTGSSNNEQFF